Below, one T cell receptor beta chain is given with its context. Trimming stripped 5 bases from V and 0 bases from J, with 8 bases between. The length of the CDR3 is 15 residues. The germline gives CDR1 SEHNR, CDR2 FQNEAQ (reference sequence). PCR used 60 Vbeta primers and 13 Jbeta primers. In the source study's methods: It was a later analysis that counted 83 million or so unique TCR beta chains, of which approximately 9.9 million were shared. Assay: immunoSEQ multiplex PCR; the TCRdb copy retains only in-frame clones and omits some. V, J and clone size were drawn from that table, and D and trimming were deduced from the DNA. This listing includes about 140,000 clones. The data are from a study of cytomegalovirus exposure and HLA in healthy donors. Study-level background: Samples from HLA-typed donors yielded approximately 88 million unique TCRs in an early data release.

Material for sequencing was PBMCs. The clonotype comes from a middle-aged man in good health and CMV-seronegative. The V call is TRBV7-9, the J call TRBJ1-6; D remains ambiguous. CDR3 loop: CASSQVSSYNSPLHF. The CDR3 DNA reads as TGTGCCAGCAGCCAAGTGAGCTCCTATAATTCACCCCTCCACTTT.